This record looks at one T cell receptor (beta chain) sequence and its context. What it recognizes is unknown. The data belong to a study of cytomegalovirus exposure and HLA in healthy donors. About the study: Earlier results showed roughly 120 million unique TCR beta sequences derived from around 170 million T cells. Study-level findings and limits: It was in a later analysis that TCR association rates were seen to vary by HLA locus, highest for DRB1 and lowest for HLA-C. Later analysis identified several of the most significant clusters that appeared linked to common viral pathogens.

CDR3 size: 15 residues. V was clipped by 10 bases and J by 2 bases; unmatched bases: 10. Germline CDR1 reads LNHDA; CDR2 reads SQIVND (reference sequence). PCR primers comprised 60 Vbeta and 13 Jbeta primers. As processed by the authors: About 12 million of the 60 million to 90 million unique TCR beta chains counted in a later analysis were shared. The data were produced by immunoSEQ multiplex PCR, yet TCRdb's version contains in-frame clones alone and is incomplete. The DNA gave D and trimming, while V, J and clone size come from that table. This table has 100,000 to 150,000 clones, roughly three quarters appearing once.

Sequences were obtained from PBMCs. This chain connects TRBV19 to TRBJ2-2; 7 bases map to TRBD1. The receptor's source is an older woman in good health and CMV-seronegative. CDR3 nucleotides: TGTGCCACTAGAGACAGGGAGCTTAACACCGGGGAGCTGTTTTTT. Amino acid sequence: CATRDRELNTGELFF.